The clone carrying this T cell receptor beta chain was observed at least ten times. The data derive from a study of breast tumors, draining lymph nodes, adjacent tissues. Breast cancer patients provided tissue from their axillary draining lymph nodes. Using its own MiXCR run on the multiplex PCR reads, TCRdb lists one record per CDR3 protein. The sample has 150,000 to 250,000 distinct CDR3 sequences, 31% seen once; the top ten hold 4.3%. Trimming cost V 4 bases and J 3 bases, with 18 bases left between them. CDR1 and CDR2 from the germline V gene are LNHDA and SQIVND (reference sequence). The CDR3 is 16 amino acids.

The sequenced sample consisted of axillary lymph node tissue. The sequence derives from a female donor with breast cancer. Some clones in this sample may be carry-over from other donors' samples. The chain uses TRBV19 and TRBJ1-2; the D gene is possibly TRBD1 (6 bases). CDR3 sequence: CASSKGQGSIDYGYTF. DNA for the CDR3: TGTGCCAGTAGTAAAGGCCAGGGGAGCATCGACTATGGCTACACCTTC.